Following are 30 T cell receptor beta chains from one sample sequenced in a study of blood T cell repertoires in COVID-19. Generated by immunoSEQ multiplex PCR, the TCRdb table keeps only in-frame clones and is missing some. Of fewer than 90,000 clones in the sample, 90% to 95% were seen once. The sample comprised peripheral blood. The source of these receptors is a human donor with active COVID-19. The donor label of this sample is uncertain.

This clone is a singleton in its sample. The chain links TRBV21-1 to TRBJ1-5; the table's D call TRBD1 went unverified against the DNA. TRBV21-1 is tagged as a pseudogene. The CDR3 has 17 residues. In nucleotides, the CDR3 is TGTGCCAGCAGCAAAGAGACAGGGTGGAATAGCAATCAGCCCCAGCATTTT. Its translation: CASSKETGWNSNQPQHF.

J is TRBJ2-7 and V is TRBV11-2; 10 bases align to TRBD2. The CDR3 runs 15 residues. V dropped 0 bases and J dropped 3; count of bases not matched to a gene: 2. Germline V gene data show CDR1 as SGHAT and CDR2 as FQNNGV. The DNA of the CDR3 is TGTGCCAGCAGCTTAGAGGTAGCGGGAGGCTACGAGCAGTACTTC. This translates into CASSLEVAGGYEQYF.

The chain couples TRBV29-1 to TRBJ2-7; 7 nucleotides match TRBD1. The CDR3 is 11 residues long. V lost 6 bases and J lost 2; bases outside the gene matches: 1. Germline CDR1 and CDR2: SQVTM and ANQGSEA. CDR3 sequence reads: CSVQGAYEQYF. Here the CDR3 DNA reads TGCAGCGTGCAGGGGGCCTACGAGCAGTACTTC.

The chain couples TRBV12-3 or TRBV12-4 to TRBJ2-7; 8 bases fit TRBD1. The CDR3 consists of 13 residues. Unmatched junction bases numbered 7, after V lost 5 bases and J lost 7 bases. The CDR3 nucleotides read TGTGCCAGCAGTAGCAGGACAGGGAGTGAGCAGTACTTC. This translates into CASSSRTGSEQYF.

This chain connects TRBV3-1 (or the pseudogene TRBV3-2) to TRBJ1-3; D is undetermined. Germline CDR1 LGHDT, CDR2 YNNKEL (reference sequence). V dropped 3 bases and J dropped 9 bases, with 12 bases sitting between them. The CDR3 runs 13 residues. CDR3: CASSQREIGTIYF. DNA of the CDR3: TGTGCCAGCAGCCAGAGGGAGATAGGCACCATATATTTT.

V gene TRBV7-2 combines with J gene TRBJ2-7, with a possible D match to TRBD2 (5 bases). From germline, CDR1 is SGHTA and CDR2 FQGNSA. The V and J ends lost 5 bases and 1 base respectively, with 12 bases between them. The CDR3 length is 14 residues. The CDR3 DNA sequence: TGTGCCAGCAGCCACGGGTCGGGGTCCTACGAGCAGTACTTC. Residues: CASSHGSGSYEQYF.

This CDR3 is CATSDPWTGGGNEQFF. CDR3 coding DNA: TGTGCCACCAGTGACCCTTGGACAGGGGGCGGGAATGAGCAGTTCTTC. V gene TRBV24-1 combines with J gene TRBJ2-1; 11 positions agree with TRBD1. Germline CDR1 reads KGHDR; CDR2 reads SFDVKD. This CDR3 is 16 amino acids long. V lost 4 bases to trimming and J lost 7 bases; unmatched junction nucleotides: 8.

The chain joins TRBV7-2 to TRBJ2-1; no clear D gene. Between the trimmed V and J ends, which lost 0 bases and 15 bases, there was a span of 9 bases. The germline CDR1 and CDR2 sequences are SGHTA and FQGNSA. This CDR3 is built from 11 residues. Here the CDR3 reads CASSLATKPFF. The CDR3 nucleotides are TGTGCCAGCAGCTTAGCTACGAAGCCGTTCTTC.

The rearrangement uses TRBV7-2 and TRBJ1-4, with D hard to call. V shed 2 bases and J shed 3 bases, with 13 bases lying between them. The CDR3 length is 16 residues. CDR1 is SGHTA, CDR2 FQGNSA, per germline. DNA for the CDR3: TGTGCCAGCAGCTTAAAGCGACGGCTGGCTAATGAAAAACTGTTTTTT. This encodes CASSLKRRLANEKLFF.

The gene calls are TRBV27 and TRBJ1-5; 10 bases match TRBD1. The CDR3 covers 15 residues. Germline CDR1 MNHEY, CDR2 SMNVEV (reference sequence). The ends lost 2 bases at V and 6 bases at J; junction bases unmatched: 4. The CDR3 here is CASSLGTGVGQPQHF. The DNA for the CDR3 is TGTGCCAGCAGTTTAGGGACAGGGGTAGGTCAGCCCCAGCATTTT.

The CDR3 DNA follows: TGCGCCAGCAGCTTAAAGGGGAGCACAGATACGCAGTATTTT. Protein sequence: CASSLKGSTDTQYF. J is TRBJ2-3 and V is TRBV5-1, with D perhaps matching TRBD1 (5 bases). CDR1 is SGHRS and CDR2 is YFSETQ in the germline V gene. V lost 2 bases and J lost 0, with 7 bases in between. The CDR3 spans 14 residues.

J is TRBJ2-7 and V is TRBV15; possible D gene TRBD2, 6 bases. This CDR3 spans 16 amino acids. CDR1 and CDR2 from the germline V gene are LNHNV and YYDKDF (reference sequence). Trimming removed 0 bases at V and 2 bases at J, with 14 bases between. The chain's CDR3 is CATSRDRGGITYEQYF. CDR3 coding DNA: TGTGCCACCAGCAGAGACCGGGGAGGTATAACCTACGAGCAGTACTTC. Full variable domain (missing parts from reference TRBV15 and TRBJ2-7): DAMVIQNPRYQVTQFGKPVTLSCSQTLNHNVMYWYQQKSSQAPKLLFHYYDKDFNNEADTPDNFQSRRPNTSFCFLDIRSPGLGDTAMYLCATSRDRGGITYEQYFGPGTRLTVT.

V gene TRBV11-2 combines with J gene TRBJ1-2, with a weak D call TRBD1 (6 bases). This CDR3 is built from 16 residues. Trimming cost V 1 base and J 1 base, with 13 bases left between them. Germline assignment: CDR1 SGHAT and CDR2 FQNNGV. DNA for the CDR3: TGTGCCAGCAGCTTAGTAGGGGGACGGAGTAACTATGGCTACACCTTC. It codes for CASSLVGGRSNYGYTF.

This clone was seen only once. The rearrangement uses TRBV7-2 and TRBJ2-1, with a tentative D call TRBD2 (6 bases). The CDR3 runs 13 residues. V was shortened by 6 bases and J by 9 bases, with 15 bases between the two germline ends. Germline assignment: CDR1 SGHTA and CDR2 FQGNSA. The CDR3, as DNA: TGTGCCAGCAGATCACAACTCGGGGGTGAGCAGTTCTTC. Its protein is CASRSQLGGEQFF.

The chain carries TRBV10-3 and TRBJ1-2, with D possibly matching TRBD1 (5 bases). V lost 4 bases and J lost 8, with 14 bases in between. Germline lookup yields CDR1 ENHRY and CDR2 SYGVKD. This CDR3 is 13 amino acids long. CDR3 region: CAISVSRGEGYTF. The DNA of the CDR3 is TGTGCCATCAGTGTCTCTCGGGGGGAAGGCTACACCTTC.

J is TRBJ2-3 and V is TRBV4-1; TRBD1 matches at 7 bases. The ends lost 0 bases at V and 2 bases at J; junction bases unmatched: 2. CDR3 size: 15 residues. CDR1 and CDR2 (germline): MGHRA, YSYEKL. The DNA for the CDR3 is TGCGCCAGCAGCCAAGACGGACAGGACACAGATACGCAGTATTTT. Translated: CASSQDGQDTDTQYF.

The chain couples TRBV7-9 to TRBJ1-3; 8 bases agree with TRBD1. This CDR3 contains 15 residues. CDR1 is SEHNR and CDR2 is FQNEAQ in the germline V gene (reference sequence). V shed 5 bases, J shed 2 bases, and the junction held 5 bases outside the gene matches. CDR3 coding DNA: TGTGCCAGCAGCCACTGGACAGGGACTGGAAACACCATATATTTT. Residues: CASSHWTGTGNTIYF. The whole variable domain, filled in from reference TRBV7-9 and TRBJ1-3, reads DTGVSQNPRHKITKRGQNVTFRCDPISEHNRLYWYRQTLGQGPEFLTYFQNEAQLEKSRLLSDRFSAERPKGSFSTLEIQRTEQGDSAMYLCASSHWTGTGNTIYFGEGSWLTVV.

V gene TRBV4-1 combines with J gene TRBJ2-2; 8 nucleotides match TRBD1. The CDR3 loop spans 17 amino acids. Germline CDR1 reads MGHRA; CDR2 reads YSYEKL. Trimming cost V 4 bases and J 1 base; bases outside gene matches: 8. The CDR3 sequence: CASSRSPGTGNTGELFF. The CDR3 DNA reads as TGCGCCAGCAGCCGATCCCCCGGGACAGGGAACACCGGGGAGCTGTTTTTT.

This chain's CDR3 is CASRITSGAYEQYF. In nucleotides, the CDR3 is TGTGCCAGCAGGATTACTAGCGGAGCCTACGAGCAGTACTTC. The chain combines TRBV5-5 with TRBJ2-7; the match to TRBD2 covers 8 bases. The CDR3 is 14 amino acids. J lost 2 bases, V lost 5 bases, and 6 bases had no gene match. Germline values: CDR1 SGHKS, CDR2 YYEKEE (reference sequence).

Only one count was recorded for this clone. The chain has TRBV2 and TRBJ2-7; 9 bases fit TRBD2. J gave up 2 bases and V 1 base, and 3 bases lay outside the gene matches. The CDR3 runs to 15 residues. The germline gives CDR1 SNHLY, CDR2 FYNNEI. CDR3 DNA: TGTGCCAGCAGTGAAGGGGGCGGGAGGGCCTACGAGCAGTACTTC. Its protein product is CASSEGGGRAYEQYF.

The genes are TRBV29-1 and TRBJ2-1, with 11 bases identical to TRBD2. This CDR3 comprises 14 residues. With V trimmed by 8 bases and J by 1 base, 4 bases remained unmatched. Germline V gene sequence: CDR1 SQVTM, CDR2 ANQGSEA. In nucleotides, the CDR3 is TGCAGCTTGACTAGCGGGGCGTCCTACAATGAGCAGTTCTTC. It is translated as CSLTSGASYNEQFF.

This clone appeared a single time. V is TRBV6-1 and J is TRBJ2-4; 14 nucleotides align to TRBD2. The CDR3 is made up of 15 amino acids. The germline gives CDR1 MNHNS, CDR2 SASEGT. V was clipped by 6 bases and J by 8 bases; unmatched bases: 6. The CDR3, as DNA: TGTGCCAGCAGACCAGGGACTAGCGGGAGAGACATTCAGTACTTC. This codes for CASRPGTSGRDIQYF.

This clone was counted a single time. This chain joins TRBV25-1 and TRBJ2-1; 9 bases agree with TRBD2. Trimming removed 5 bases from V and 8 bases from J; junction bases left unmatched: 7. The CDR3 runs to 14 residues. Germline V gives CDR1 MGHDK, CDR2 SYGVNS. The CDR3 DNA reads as TGTGCCAGCAGTATTAGCGGGAGAGGCGATGAGCAGTTCTTC. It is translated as CASSISGRGDEQFF.

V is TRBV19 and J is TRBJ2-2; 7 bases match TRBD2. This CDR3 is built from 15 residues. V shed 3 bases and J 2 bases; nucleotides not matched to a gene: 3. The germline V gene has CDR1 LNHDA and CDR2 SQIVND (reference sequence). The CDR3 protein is CASSIWGGNTGELFF. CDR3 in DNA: TGTGCCAGTAGTATTTGGGGGGGAAACACCGGGGAGCTGTTTTTT.

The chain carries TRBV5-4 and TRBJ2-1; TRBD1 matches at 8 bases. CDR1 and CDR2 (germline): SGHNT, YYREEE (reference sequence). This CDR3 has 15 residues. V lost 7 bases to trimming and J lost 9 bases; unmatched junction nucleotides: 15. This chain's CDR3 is CASSRPGQVVGEQFF. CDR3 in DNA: TGTGCCAGCTCCCGACCGGGACAGGTTGTAGGTGAGCAGTTCTTC. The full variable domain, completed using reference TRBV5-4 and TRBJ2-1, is ETGVTQSPTHLIKTRGQQVTLRCSSQSGHNTVSWYQQALGQGPQFIFQYYREEENGRGNFPPRFSGLQFPNYSSELNVNALELDDSALYLCASSRPGQVVGEQFFGPGTRLTVL.

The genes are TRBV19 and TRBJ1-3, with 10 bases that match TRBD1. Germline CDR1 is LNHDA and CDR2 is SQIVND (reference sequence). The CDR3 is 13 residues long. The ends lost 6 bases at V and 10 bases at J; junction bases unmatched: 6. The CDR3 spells CASSSGQGTTIYF. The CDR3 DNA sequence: TGTGCCAGTAGCTCGGGACAGGGGACGACCATATATTTT.

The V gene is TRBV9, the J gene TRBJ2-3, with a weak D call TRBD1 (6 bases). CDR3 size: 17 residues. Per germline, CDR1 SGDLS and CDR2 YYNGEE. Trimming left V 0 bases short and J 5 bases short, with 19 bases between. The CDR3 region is CASSVGVVSTQGDTQYF. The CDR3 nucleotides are TGTGCCAGCAGCGTAGGGGTCGTCTCAACACAGGGAGATACGCAGTATTTT.

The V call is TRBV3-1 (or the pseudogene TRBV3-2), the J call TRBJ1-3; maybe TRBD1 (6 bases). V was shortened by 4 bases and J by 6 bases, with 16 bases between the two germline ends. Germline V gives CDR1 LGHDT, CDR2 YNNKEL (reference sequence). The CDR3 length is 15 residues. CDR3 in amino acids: CASSPDQGIENTIYF. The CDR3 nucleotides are TGTGCCAGCAGCCCCGATCAGGGGATTGAAAACACCATATATTTT.

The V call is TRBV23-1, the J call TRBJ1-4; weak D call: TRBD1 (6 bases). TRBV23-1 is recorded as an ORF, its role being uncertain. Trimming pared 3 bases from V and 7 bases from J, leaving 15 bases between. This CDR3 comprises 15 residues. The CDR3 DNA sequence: TGCGCCAGCAGTCATCAGGACAGCCGAGGTGAAAAACTGTTTTTT. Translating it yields CASSHQDSRGEKLFF.

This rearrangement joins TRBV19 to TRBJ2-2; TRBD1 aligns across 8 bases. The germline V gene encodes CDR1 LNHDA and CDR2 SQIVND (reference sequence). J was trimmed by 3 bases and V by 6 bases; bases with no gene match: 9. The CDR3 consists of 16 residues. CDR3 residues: CASRPAGGEYTGELFF. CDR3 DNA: TGTGCCAGTAGGCCCGCAGGGGGCGAGTACACCGGGGAGCTGTTTTTT.